This TCR beta chain was sequenced in a study of cytomegalovirus exposure and HLA in healthy donors. The CDR3 contains 15 residues. V shed 4 bases and J shed 4 bases, with 14 bases lying between them. Looked up from germline, CDR1 is MNHEY and CDR2 is SVGAGI. A note on this clone: Its target is unknown.

This PCR relied on a set of 60 Vbeta primers and 13 Jbeta primers. TCRdb keeps only in-frame clones here, not all; method: immunoSEQ multiplex PCR. This sample yields tens of thousands of clones, of which 82% are seen a single time; roughly 3.8% belongs to the top ten. General study findings and limits: There were some public TCRs occurring in many donors, but most TCR sequences were rare. In vitro, three CMV-associated chains proved specific for CMV antigens. Productive status was seen about 90% or about 30% of the time for most TCR beta V segments in an earlier analysis.

The sample was PBMCs. This chain connects TRBV6-5 to TRBJ2-1; a possible D gene is TRBD2 (6 bases). This receptor was taken from a man aged 50 or older in good health and CMV-seronegative. This chain's CDR3 is CASSLADARYNEQFF. CDR3 nucleotide sequence: TGTGCCAGCAGTTTAGCGGACGCCCGGTACAATGAGCAGTTCTTC.